This TCR beta chain was sequenced for a study of shared clonotypes between healthy human individuals. On the study more broadly: Contributing individuals were a couple of females and three males aged 18 to 49. Plates per donor: three CD4 naive, three CD4 memory, two CD8 naive, one CD8 memory.

This clone was recorded only once. What it recognizes is unknown. Donors, healthy HIV-negative adults, lacked recent acute infections or vaccinations. Clones were read by immunoSEQ multiplex PCR, and TCRdb kept only the in-frame ones, dropping some. The sample holds over 2 million clones; around 90% are singletons and the top ten take 0.37%. Trimming stripped 4 bases from V and 1 base from J, with 14 bases between. Germline CDR1 reads LNHDA; CDR2 reads SQIVND (reference sequence). This CDR3 spans 15 amino acids. Study-wide points: Shared clonotypes: 4.5% to 5% naive CD4, around 3.5% naive CD8, around 2.2% memory CD4, 0.4% to 0.5% memory CD8.

The clonotype originates from a man aged 18 to 29 in good health. Some clones in this sample may be carry-over from other donors' samples. V is TRBV19 and J is TRBJ2-7, with TRBD2 as a possible D gene (6 bases). The sequenced sample consisted of naive CD4+ T cells from PBMCs. The subset was: CD45RA+ positively selected. The CDR3 loop is CASSTPGVRSYEQYF. The CDR3 coding sequence is TGTGCCAGTAGTACCCCGGGAGTAAGGTCCTACGAGCAGTACTTC.